A selection of T cell receptor beta chains follows, all from one sample in a study of CD8+ T cells in alopecia areata. Profiling relied on immunoSEQ multiplex PCR, and the TCRdb table lists in-frame clones only, not all of them. This sample yields approximately 280,000 clones, of which over 45% are seen a single time; roughly 1.8% belongs to the top ten. The sequenced sample was CD4+ T cells sorted from blood, obtained at week 24, from a patient treated with tofacitinib. All receptors derive from a human donor with alopecia areata. Each CDR3 is given with its conserved first and last residue. The order of the fields is clone size, V gene, J gene, CDR3 protein. Rows may omit the clone size; those that give it use once, few, many or a size class.

.	TRBV13	TRBJ2-7	CASSLGDDIWQYF
.	TRBV30	TRBJ1-3	CAWTQWNTIYF
.	TRBV5-4	TRBJ1-6	CASSSPPDSGNSPLHF
.	TRBV29-1	TRBJ1-5	CSVGREDQPQHF
.	TRBV6-5	TRBJ2-7	CASAEDIAYEQYF
.	TRBV2	TRBJ2-4	CASSGEGEGNIQYF
.	TRBV27	TRBJ2-5	CASRPWGAGSQETQYF
.	TRBV5-1	TRBJ2-5	CASSNVAGYQETQYF
.	TRBV11-2	TRBJ2-7	CASSLWGSSYEQYF
many	TRBV14	TRBJ2-1	CASSQLSSPYNEQFF
.	TRBV30	TRBJ2-1	CAWSIGQPSYNEQFF
.	TRBV5-1	TRBJ2-3	CASSSTSGGAKATDTQYF
few	TRBV6-1	TRBJ2-5	CASNQGTVSRETQYF
few	TRBV5-1	TRBJ2-3	CASSTRTSGGTDTQYF
.	TRBV7-9	TRBJ2-6	CASSLDPSLGSGANVLTF
.	TRBV7-8	TRBJ1-2	CASSSLLPMGFYGYTF
.	TRBV6-5	TRBJ1-1	CASSHDRVNTEAFF
.	TRBV29-1	TRBJ1-5	CSAMTGGPGPNQPQHF
.	TRBV30	TRBJ1-1	CAWRLWSMNTEAFF
.	TRBV4-1	TRBJ2-1	CASSQPRQSSYNEQFF
few	TRBV19	TRBJ2-3	CASRGGGLNTQYF
few	TRBV23-1	TRBJ1-2	CASSQKGDRENYGYTF
once	TRBV28	TRBJ2-7	CASSFPGQGRYEQYF
.	TRBV19	TRBJ2-7	CASSLRGEEEQYF
.	TRBV5-5	TRBJ2-1	CASSLLLAGGNEQFF
.	TRBV29-1	TRBJ2-1	CSAPLAGDYNEQFF
.	TRBV5-1	TRBJ2-6	CASSGTTGISGANVLTF
few	TRBV6-1	TRBJ1-1	CASSEGLNTEAFF
.	TRBV5-6	TRBJ1-5	CASSLGQGINQPQHF
few	TRBV7-2	TRBJ2-1	CASSTGGSANEQFF
.	TRBV15	TRBJ2-3	CATSAGGSTDTQYF
few	TRBV19	TRBJ1-2	CASSLDEGYGYTF
many	TRBV6-1	TRBJ1-1	CASSRGQAITEAFF
few	TRBV2	TRBJ1-4	CASVRDRNEKLFF
few	TRBV5-4	TRBJ2-1	CASSPGTGLYNEQFF
.	TRBV30	TRBJ2-5	CAWTGGGAFETQYF
.	TRBV13	TRBJ2-7	CASSLVGRGRTYEQYF
.	TRBV19	TRBJ2-5	CASTLGETQYF
.	TRBV29-1	TRBJ1-4	CSVELQGPEKLFF
.	TRBV2	TRBJ1-5	CASSGTQGDQPQHF
.	TRBV7-2	TRBJ2-5	CASSLDREETQYF
.	TRBV4-3	TRBJ2-7	CASSQVTGGLSEQYF
.	TRBV29-1	TRBJ1-1	CSVAPGGLNTEAFF
.	TRBV30	TRBJ1-2	CAWSVQGVRGYTF
.	TRBV4-3	TRBJ2-7	CASSQDWRQGNEQYF
.	TRBV6-1	TRBJ2-2	CASSEFRGPGELFF
.	TRBV27	TRBJ1-2	CASSLWGDRANYGYTF
.	TRBV2	TRBJ2-3	CASSVPGDTQYF
.	TRBV6-5	TRBJ2-7	CASSRIVGEQYF